This T cell receptor (beta chain) is drawn from a study of blood T cell repertoires in COVID-19. Turning to the study itself: Samples of COVID-19 (acute and convalescent) were obtained from the United States, Italy and Spain.

The authors' processing: It was from reference gene primer amplification that nucleated cell counts were estimated. Here immunoSEQ multiplex PCR was the method, and the copy in TCRdb shows in-frame clones only, minus some. V, J and clone size are those of that table, while D and trimming were read from the DNA. Of roughly 200,000 clones listed, 90% are singletons. CDR3 length equals 17 residues. The ends lost 5 bases at V and 1 base at J; junction bases unmatched: 14. Germline lookup yields CDR1 SGHAT and CDR2 FQNNGV. The sequencing sample was made of PBMCs or T cells enriched from blood (not recorded which). This TCR derives from a man aged 30-40 years who had recovered from COVID-19. This chain uses TRBV11-2 with TRBJ2-7, with TRBD1 matching over 7 bases. The CDR3 bases are TGTGCCAGCAGCCCGAAAGCGACAGGGCCTCGATCCTACGAGCAGTACTTC. Its translation is CASSPKATGPRSYEQYF.